These 3 T cell receptor beta chains were sequenced from one sample in a study of cytomegalovirus exposure and HLA in healthy donors. The data were produced by immunoSEQ multiplex PCR, yet TCRdb's version contains in-frame clones alone and is incomplete. There are about 280,000 clones in the sample; approximately 86% occur only once, and 0.9% to 1.1% lies in the top ten. The sample consisted of PBMCs. The receptors here all came from a woman aged 18-29 years in good health and CMV-seronegative.

The V call is TRBV5-4, the J call TRBJ2-7; TRBD1 is a possible D gene (6 bases). Per germline, CDR1 SGHNT and CDR2 YYREEE (reference sequence). V lost 0 bases, J lost 3 bases, and 19 bases lay in between. This CDR3 is 17 amino acids long. This CDR3 is CASSLGTVGGMGYEQYF. The DNA of the CDR3 is TGTGCCAGCAGCTTGGGGACAGTGGGTGGCATGGGCTACGAGCAGTACTTC.

CDR3 in DNA: TGTGCCTGGAGCGAACTAGCGGGAGGGTCCGGAAAAACAGATACGCAGTATTTT. It specifies CAWSELAGGSGKTDTQYF. This chain connects TRBV30 to TRBJ2-3; 13 bases align to TRBD2. V gave up 3 bases and J gave up 3 bases; unmatched junction bases: 12. CDR1 is GTSNPN, CDR2 SVGIG, per germline (reference sequence). The CDR3 totals 18 residues.

The gene calls are TRBV28 and TRBJ2-7; 9 nucleotides match TRBD1. This CDR3 has 15 residues. The germline CDR1 and CDR2 sequences are MDHEN and SYDVKM. V trimming: 1 base; J trimming: 1 base; junction bases outside the gene matches: 2. The CDR3 loop is CASSLYGTGSYEQYF. CDR3 DNA: TGTGCCAGCAGTTTATACGGGACAGGGTCCTACGAGCAGTACTTC.